The following is a T cell receptor (beta chain) sequence with its context. Its antigen is not identified. The PCR had 60 Vbeta and 13 Jbeta primers. Libraries were prepared by immunoSEQ multiplex PCR; TCRdb keeps only in-frame clonotypes and omits some of them. The repertoire holds roughly 160,000 clones, with about 72% as singletons. This sample is part of a study of cytomegalovirus exposure and HLA in healthy donors. Findings and limits, study-wide: 16,951 TCR beta sequences were associated with HLA alleles at 0.05 false discovery rate in a later analysis. Testing in vitro showed a few CMV-associated chains specific for CMV antigens.

The V gene lost 4 bases and the J gene lost 0 bases, with 21 bases spanning the gap. The V gene's germline CDR1 is LNHDA and CDR2 SQIVND (reference sequence). This CDR3 comprises 19 residues. Sequences were obtained from PBMCs. The rearrangement uses TRBV19 and TRBJ2-2, with D possibly matching TRBD2 (6 bases). This sequence was found in a girl under 18 in good health and CMV-seronegative. For the CDR3, the DNA is TGTGCCAGTAGTAAATGGGACTTGATCCGGCTCGCGAACACCGGGGAGCTGTTTTTT. This translates into CASSKWDLIRLANTGELFF.